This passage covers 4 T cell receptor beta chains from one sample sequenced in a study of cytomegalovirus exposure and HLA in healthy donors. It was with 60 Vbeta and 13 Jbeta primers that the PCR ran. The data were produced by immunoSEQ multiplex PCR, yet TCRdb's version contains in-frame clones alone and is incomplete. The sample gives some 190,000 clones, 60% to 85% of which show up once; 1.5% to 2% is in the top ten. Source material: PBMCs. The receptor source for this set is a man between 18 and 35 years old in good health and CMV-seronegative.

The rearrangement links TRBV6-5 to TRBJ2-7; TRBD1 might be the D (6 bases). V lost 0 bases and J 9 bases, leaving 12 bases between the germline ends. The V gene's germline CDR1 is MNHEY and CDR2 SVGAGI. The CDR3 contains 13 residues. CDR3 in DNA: TGTGCCAGCAGTTACTCGACACAGGGTCCGCAGTACTTC. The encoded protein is CASSYSTQGPQYF.

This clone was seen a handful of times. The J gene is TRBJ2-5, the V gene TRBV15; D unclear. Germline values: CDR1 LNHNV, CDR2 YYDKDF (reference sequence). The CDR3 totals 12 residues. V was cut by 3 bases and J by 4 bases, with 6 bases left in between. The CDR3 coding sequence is TGTGCCACCAGCAGCCCTCTAGAGACCCAGTACTTC. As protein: CATSSPLETQYF.

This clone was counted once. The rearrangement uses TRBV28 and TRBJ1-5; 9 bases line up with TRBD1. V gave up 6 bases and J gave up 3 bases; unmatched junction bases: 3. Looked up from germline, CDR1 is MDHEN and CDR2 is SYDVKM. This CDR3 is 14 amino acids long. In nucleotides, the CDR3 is TGTGCCAGCAGGGACAGGGGAAACAATCAGCCCCAGCATTTT. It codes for CASRDRGNNQPQHF.

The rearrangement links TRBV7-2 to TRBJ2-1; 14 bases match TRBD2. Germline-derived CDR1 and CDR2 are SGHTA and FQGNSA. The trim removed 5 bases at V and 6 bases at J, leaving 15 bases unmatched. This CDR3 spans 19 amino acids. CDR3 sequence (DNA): TGTGCCAGCAGCCGTCTTGGACTAGCGGGAGGCGGGGCGCGCAATGAGCAGTTCTTC. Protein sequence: CASSRLGLAGGGARNEQFF.